The entry that follows covers one T cell receptor (beta chain) sequence. Its antigen is unknown. No clone much larger than this one lies a single base away; base qualities are absent. TCRbeta CDR3 regions were amplified from genomic DNA using the immunoSEQ Assay, a bias-controlled multiplex PCR. Per the source publication's procedure: The number of nucleated cells in each sample was estimated from the amplification of reference gene primers within the assay. Sequence reads were collapsed and filtered to measure the absolute abundance of every unique TCRbeta CDR3 rearrangement. Productive Simpson clonality was computed per sample as the square root of Simpson's diversity index over productive rearrangements. TCRdb re-hosts the immuneACCESS table, in-frame sequences only. Its copies lack some clones; in the studies checked, an unresolved V gene accounts for under half of them, and the cause for the rest is not known. D and trimming come from the DNA, and the V and J calls and clone size come from that table. This sample lists roughly 280,000 clones; around 87% were detected once. The ten largest account for roughly 2.3% of the sample.

The data are from a study of blood T cell repertoires in COVID-19 (dated by TCRdb to 2018 to 2020). Looking at the study overall: Samples covering the acute and convalescent phases of COVID-19 were provided by collaborators in the United States, Italy and Spain. The prospective study material was composed of cDNA or gDNA derived from T cells, B-cell-depleted T cells, or PBMCs. Deeply sampled blood TCRbeta repertoires from subjects exposed to, actively infected with, or recovered from COVID-19 were included in the dataset. The repertoires were released in a freely available public database intended as a resource for research on the immune response to SARS-CoV-2. The samples were drawn from two sources: the first 160 participants of the ongoing ImmuneRACE study, and fewer than 1,500 subjects contributed by 6 global collaborators. Nearly every sample came with metadata listing a de-identified subject ID, COVID-19 status, age in years and sex. Where available, HLA class I and class II types were obtained from metadata supplied by the sample provider rather than from assay-based typing.

Participants in the prospective study were enrolled through a virtual design, were aged 18 to 89 years, and lived in under 25 United States geographic areas. In the prospective study, cohorts were assigned on the basis of participant-reported clinical history obtained from a screening survey and a study questionnaire. ImmuneRACE Cohort 3 recovered participants were defined by two consecutive negative NP/OP PCR tests, healthcare professional clearance, or symptom resolution. In the prospective study, whole blood, serum and a nasopharyngeal or oropharyngeal swab were collected from each participant by mobile phlebotomists. Participants in the prospective study had the option to provide additional blood draws and questionnaires over a roughly 2-month period. Blood samples from the prospective study were shipped frozen or at room temperature prior to DNA extraction. Beyond this particular receptor, the publication reports: Clinical and demographic metadata were provided uncurated, with the amount varying by source and participant.

CDR3 length: 14 amino acids, cysteine to phenylalanine. CDR3 DNA is the only sequence kept; it has 42 bases, read in frame from the first base. Relative to germline, V is missing 2 bases and J is missing 6 bases, with 5 bases of the junction outside any gene match. Looking up the germline V gene yields CDR1 SGHRS and CDR2 YFSETQ. This TCR was sampled from a woman aged 18-30 years who had recovered from COVID-19. The sequenced sample was PBMCs or T cells enriched from blood (not recorded which). The chain was built from TRBV5-1 and TRBJ1-2; TRBD1 lines up with 9 middle nucleotides. The nucleotide sequence reads as follows: TGCGCCAGCAGCTTTAACAGGGGGCGCGATGGCTACACCTTC. It translates to CASSFNRGRDGYTF.